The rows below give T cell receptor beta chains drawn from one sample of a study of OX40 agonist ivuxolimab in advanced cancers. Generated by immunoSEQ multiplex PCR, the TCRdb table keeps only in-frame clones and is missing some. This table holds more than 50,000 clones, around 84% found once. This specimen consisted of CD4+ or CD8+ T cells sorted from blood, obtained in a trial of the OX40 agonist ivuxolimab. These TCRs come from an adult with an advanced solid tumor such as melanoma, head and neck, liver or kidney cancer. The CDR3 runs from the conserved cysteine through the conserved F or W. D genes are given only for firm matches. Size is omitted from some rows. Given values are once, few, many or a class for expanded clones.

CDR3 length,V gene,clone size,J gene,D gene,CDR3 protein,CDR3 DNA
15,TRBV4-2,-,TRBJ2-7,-,CASSQGGSGAYEQYF,TGTGCCAGCAGCCAAGGAGGGTCCGGGGCCTACGAGCAGTACTTC
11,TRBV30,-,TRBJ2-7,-,CAWSVRGEQYF,TGTGCCTGGAGTGTGCGAGGCGAGCAGTACTTC
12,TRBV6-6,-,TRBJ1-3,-,CASSSPGNTIYF,TGTGCCAGCAGTAGTCCCGGAAACACCATATATTTT
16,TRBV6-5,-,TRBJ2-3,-,CASSYSRLSSTDTQYF,TGTGCCAGCAGTTACTCTCGGCTTTCTAGCACAGATACGCAGTATTTT
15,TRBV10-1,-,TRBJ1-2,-,CASSESLTGPYGYTF,TGCGCCAGCAGTGAGTCGTTGACAGGACCCTATGGCTACACCTTC
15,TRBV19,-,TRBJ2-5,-,CASSIDLDRSETQYF,TGTGCCAGTAGTATAGATCTGGACCGCTCGGAGACCCAGTACTTC
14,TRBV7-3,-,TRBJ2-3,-,CASSLTGDPDTQYF,TGTGCCAGCAGCTTAACAGGGGACCCAGATACGCAGTATTTT
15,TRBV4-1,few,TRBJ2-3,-,CASSQEREGADTQYF,TGCGCCAGCAGCCAAGAGAGGGAAGGTGCAGATACGCAGTATTTT
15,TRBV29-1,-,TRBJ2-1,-,CSVESDVDSYNEQFF,TGCAGCGTTGAAAGCGACGTGGATTCCTACAATGAGCAGTTCTTC
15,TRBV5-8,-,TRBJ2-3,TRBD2,CASSLFRLAGYTQYF,TGTGCCAGCAGCTTGTTCAGGCTAGCGGGATATACGCAGTATTTT
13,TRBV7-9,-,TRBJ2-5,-,CASSPGPWETQYF,TGTGCCAGCAGCCCCGGGCCTTGGGAGACCCAGTACTTC
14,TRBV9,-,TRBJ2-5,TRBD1,CASSVDRGRETQYF,TGTGCCAGCAGCGTGGACAGGGGGCGGGAGACCCAGTACTTC